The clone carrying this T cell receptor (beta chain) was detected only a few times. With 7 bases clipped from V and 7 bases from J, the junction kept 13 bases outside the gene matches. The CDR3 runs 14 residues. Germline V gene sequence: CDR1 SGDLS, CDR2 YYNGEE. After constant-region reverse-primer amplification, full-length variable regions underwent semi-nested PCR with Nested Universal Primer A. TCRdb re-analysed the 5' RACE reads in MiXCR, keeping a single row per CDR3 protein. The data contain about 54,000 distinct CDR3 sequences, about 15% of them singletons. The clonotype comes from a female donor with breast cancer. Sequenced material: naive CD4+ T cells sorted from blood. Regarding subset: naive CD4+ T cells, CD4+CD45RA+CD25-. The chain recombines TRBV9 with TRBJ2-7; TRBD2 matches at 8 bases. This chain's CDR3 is CASGTSGSPSEQYF. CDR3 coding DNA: TGTGCCAGCGGCACCAGCGGGAGCCCTTCAGAGCAGTACTTC.